A selection of T cell receptor beta chains follows, all from one sample in a study of blood T cell repertoires in COVID-19. Only in-frame clones appear in the TCRdb table, and some are missing; sequencing was by immunoSEQ multiplex PCR. This repertoire shows 150,000 to 200,000 clones, roughly 86% found once; its top ten account for around 9%. Sequencing was done on a sample of PBMCs or T cells enriched from blood (not recorded which). The receptors originated from a woman aged 25 to 45 who had recovered from COVID-19. Both conserved end residues are part of each CDR3. D genes are given only for firm matches. Rows give clone size only sometimes, using once, few, many, or a class for an expanded clone.

>NA|TRBV6-5|TRBJ2-2|NA
CASIATTNTGELFF
TGTGCCAGCATTGCGACAACGAACACCGGGGAGCTGTTTTTT
>NA|TRBV4-1|TRBJ2-3|TRBD2
CASSHAGTSGRYEQYF
TGCGCCAGCAGCCATGCCGGGACTAGCGGGAGGTATGAGCAGTATTTT
>NA|TRBV28|TRBJ1-1|NA
CASSPFAGRAFF
TGTGCCAGCAGCCCCTTCGCAGGGAGGGCTTTCTTT
>NA|TRBV5-1|TRBJ1-2|NA
CASSLTGTSLNYGYTF
TGCGCCAGCAGCTTGACAGGGACGTCCCTTAACTATGGCTACACCTTC
>NA|TRBV2|TRBJ1-6|TRBD1
CASSPTGSLSSPLHF
TGTGCCAGCAGCCCGACAGGGTCTCTGAGTTCACCCCTCCACTTT
>NA|TRBV2|TRBJ2-1|NA
CASSDSFSYNEQFF
TGTGCCAGCAGTGATAGTTTCTCCTACAATGAGCAGTTCTTC
>few|TRBV6-2/TRBV6-3|TRBJ2-7|NA
CASSRNYEVDEQYF
TGTGCCAGCAGCAGGAATTATGAGGTTGACGAGCAGTACTTC
>NA|TRBV10-3|TRBJ2-6|NA
CAISGFPETKSSGANVLTF
TGTGCCATCAGTGGATTCCCGGAGACTAAAAGCTCTGGGGCCAACGTCCTGACTTTC
>NA|TRBV25-1|TRBJ2-3|NA
CASVSQADTQYF
TGTGCCAGCGTTTCGCAGGCAGATACGCAGTATTTT
>NA|TRBV5-5|TRBJ2-5|NA
CASSPIAVEETQYF
TGTGCCAGCAGCCCAATAGCGGTAGAAGAGACCCAGTACTTC
>NA|TRBV30|TRBJ1-1|TRBD1
CAWMDREGTEAFF
TGTGCCTGGATGGACAGGGAAGGGACTGAAGCTTTCTTT
>NA|TRBV5-1|TRBJ2-7|NA
CASSPGGGPVGEQYF
TGCGCCAGCAGCCCGGGGGGCGGCCCTGTGGGGGAGCAGTACTTC
>NA|TRBV11-1|TRBJ2-5|NA
CASSVQGQSVETQYF
TGTGCCAGCAGCGTCCAAGGACAGTCGGTAGAGACCCAGTACTTC
>NA|TRBV18|TRBJ1-2|TRBD1
CASSPPSGQEIDGYTF
TGTGCCAGCTCACCACCGTCGGGACAGGAGATCGATGGCTACACCTTC
>NA|TRBV6-5|TRBJ1-3|TRBD1
CASSLTQGAAGNTIYF
TGTGCCAGCAGTTTGACACAGGGGGCGGCTGGAAACACCATATATTTT
>NA|TRBV19|TRBJ2-5|NA
CASSIIDGGYQETQYF
TGTGCCAGTAGTATAATCGACGGAGGGTACCAAGAGACCCAGTACTTC
>NA|TRBV10-3|TRBJ2-7|TRBD2
CAIGGLAGAHEQYF
TGTGCCATCGGGGGACTAGCGGGAGCCCACGAGCAGTACTTC
>NA|TRBV10-3|TRBJ1-1|NA
CAIRESLVDRKNTEAFF
TGTGCCATCAGGGAGAGTCTAGTGGACAGAAAGAACACTGAAGCTTTCTTT
>NA|TRBV19|TRBJ1-3|NA
CASSVTGIPSGNTIYF
TGTGCCAGTAGTGTAACCGGGATTCCGAGTGGAAACACCATATATTTT
>NA|TRBV19|TRBJ2-1|TRBD2
CASSIESSGRSRQFF
TGTGCCAGTAGTATAGAGTCTAGCGGAAGATCCCGGCAGTTCTTC
>few|TRBV4-1|TRBJ2-7|TRBD2
CASSQVGRGRHEQYF
TGCGCCAGCAGCCAAGTGGGGAGGGGACGACACGAGCAGTACTTC
>NA|TRBV2|TRBJ2-1|TRBD2
CASSDWREGLRFF
TGTGCCAGCAGTGATTGGCGGGAGGGCCTTCGTTTCTTC
>NA|TRBV30|TRBJ1-2|NA
CAWSVRLQGPQGYTF
TGTGCCTGGAGTGTACGTCTACAGGGCCCTCAAGGCTACACCTTC
>NA|TRBV5-1|TRBJ2-7|TRBD2
CASRRTLAGTYEQYF
TGCGCCAGCAGGAGGACCCTAGCGGGCACCTACGAGCAGTACTTC
>NA|TRBV4-1|TRBJ2-7|TRBD1
CASSQYRVVGQAYEQYF
TGCGCCAGCAGCCAATATCGTGTGGTTGGACAGGCCTACGAGCAGTACTTC
>NA|TRBV5-1|TRBJ2-1|TRBD2
CASSLTSGPLEQFF
TGCGCCAGCAGCTTAACTAGCGGACCTCTTGAGCAGTTCTTC
>NA|TRBV3-1/TRBV3-2|TRBJ1-4|TRBD1
CASSQGGQGIF
TGTGCCAGCAGCCAAGGAGGACAGGGGATTTTT
>NA|TRBV18|TRBJ2-1|NA
CASSGLAQYNEQFF
TGTGCCAGCTCGGGTCTAGCGCAATACAATGAGCAGTTCTTC
>NA|TRBV19|TRBJ2-1|TRBD2
CASSIVRTRNEQFF
TGTGCCAGTAGTATTGTCCGGACTAGAAATGAGCAGTTCTTC
>NA|TRBV7-9|TRBJ1-4|TRBD1
CASSGGTGDEKLFF
TGTGCCAGCAGCGGTGGGACAGGGGATGAAAAACTGTTTTTT
>NA|TRBV27|TRBJ1-2|TRBD1
CASSLGSGGGYTF
TGTGCCAGCAGTTTAGGGTCAGGGGGTGGCTACACCTTC
>NA|TRBV7-7|TRBJ2-3|TRBD2
CASSLVPGGEGDTQYF
TGTGCCAGCAGCTTAGTCCCGGGAGGGGAGGGAGATACGCAGTATTTT
>NA|TRBV13|TRBJ1-4|NA
CASSFLTGPTATNEKLFF
TGTGCCAGCAGCTTCCTTACAGGGCCGACCGCAACTAATGAAAAACTGTTTTTT
>few|TRBV2|TRBJ1-1|NA
CASQLGENTEAFF
TGTGCCAGCCAGTTAGGGGAGAACACTGAAGCTTTCTTT
>once|TRBV11-3|TRBJ2-3|TRBD2
CASSSGAGEADTQYF
TGTGCCAGCAGCTCCGGAGCGGGAGAGGCAGATACGCAGTATTTT
>NA|TRBV6-5|TRBJ2-3|TRBD1
CASNIRDRELDTQYF
TGTGCCAGCAATATACGGGACAGGGAATTAGATACGCAGTATTTT
>NA|TRBV10-3|TRBJ2-5|TRBD2
CAISAVFTSDRETQYF
TGTGCCATCAGTGCGGTGTTCACTAGCGATCGGGAGACCCAGTACTTC
>NA|TRBV24-1|TRBJ1-1|TRBD1
CATSDLDDRAEAFF
TGTGCCACCAGTGATTTGGACGACAGGGCTGAAGCTTTCTTT
>NA|TRBV6-4|TRBJ2-1|TRBD2
CASSETSGRANEQFF
TGTGCCAGCAGTGAGACTAGCGGGAGGGCCAATGAGCAGTTCTTC
>NA|TRBV5-5|TRBJ2-4|TRBD2
CASSLGLAGFRAKNIQYF
TGTGCCAGCAGCTTGGGACTAGCGGGATTCCGGGCTAAAAACATTCAGTACTTC
>NA|TRBV28|TRBJ2-2|NA
CASMGLNTGELFF
TGTGCCAGCATGGGACTTAACACCGGGGAGCTGTTTTTT
>once|TRBV7-2|TRBJ2-1|NA
CASKGGERYNEQFF
TGTGCCAGCAAAGGGGGGGAGAGATACAATGAGCAGTTCTTC
>NA|TRBV7-3|TRBJ2-7|TRBD1
CASSFSGQGGEQYF
TGTGCCAGCAGCTTCTCGGGACAGGGTGGAGAGCAGTACTTC
>NA|TRBV3-1/TRBV3-2|TRBJ1-6|NA
CASSQTRYNSPLHF
TGTGCCAGCAGCCAAACTCGATATAATTCACCCCTCCACTTT
>once|TRBV2|TRBJ1-6|NA
CASKDIRLHF
TGTGCCAGCAAAGACATACGCCTCCACTTT
>NA|TRBV28|TRBJ1-2|NA
CASSFNGGYGYTF
TGTGCCAGCAGTTTTAATGGGGGGTATGGCTACACCTTC
>NA|TRBV15|TRBJ2-1|TRBD1
CATSRDRQLWQFF
TGTGCCACCAGCAGGGACAGGCAGCTGTGGCAGTTCTTC
>once|TRBV6-5|TRBJ2-7|TRBD1
CASSKTGGYEQYF
TGTGCCAGCAGCAAGACAGGGGGCTACGAGCAGTACTTC
>NA|TRBV6-5|TRBJ1-2|TRBD1
CASSSTGALPYGYTF
TGTGCCAGCAGTAGCACAGGGGCCCTACCATATGGCTACACCTTC
>NA|TRBV7-6|TRBJ2-7|TRBD2
CASSPRLADTTYEQYF
TGTGCCAGCAGCCCCCGTCTAGCGGATACTACCTACGAGCAGTACTTC
>NA|TRBV7-9|TRBJ1-6|NA
CASSLQGTYNSPLHF
TGTGCCAGCAGCTTGCAGGGTACCTATAATTCACCCCTCCACTTT
>NA|TRBV14|TRBJ1-4|NA
CASSQWGRGEKLFF
TGTGCCAGCAGCCAATGGGGGAGGGGTGAAAAACTGTTTTTT
>NA|TRBV21-1|TRBJ2-3|NA
CASSTKEGLTSTDTQYF
TGTGCCAGCAGCACCAAGGAGGGACTAACGAGCACAGATACGCAGTATTTT
>NA|TRBV7-9|TRBJ2-1|NA
CASSFERRLNEQFF
TGTGCCAGCAGCTTCGAGCGGCGGCTGAATGAGCAGTTCTTC
>NA|TRBV12-2|TRBJ1-1|NA
CASRLVDRGPDTEAFF
TGTGCAAGTCGCTTAGTGGACAGGGGGCCGGACACTGAAGCTTTCTTT
>NA|TRBV24-1|TRBJ2-7|TRBD1
CATQGAVVGEQYF
TGTGCCACCCAGGGGGCGGTCGTAGGCGAGCAGTACTTC